These T cell receptor beta chains were read from a single sample in a study of shared clonotypes between healthy human individuals. Libraries were prepared by immunoSEQ multiplex PCR; TCRdb keeps only in-frame clonotypes and omits some of them. The profile shows 760,000 or so clones, 96% of them singletons. The sample comprised naive CD8+ T cells sorted from blood. All receptors derive from a man between 25 and 39 years old in good health. CDR3s include the opening cysteine and the closing phenylalanine or tryptophan. D genes are given only for firm matches. Expanded clones get a size class; other rows say once, few or many, or leave the size out.

d_call,v_call,j_call,clone_size,cdr3_aa,cdr3_nt
-,TRBV10-2,TRBJ2-4,-,CASSLGHPLAKNIQYF,TGCGCCAGCAGCTTGGGACACCCCTTAGCCAAAAACATTCAGTACTTC
TRBD2,TRBV27,TRBJ2-2,-,CASSFGTSVSGELFF,TGTGCCAGCAGTTTCGGGACTAGCGTGTCCGGGGAGCTGTTTTTT
-,TRBV4-1,TRBJ2-7,-,CASSQDRFYEQYF,TGCGCCAGCAGCCAGGACCGGTTCTACGAGCAGTACTTC
-,TRBV7-9,TRBJ2-7,-,CASSFTEPIYEQYF,TGTGCCAGCAGCTTCACAGAGCCTATCTACGAGCAGTACTTC
TRBD1,TRBV5-1,TRBJ1-1,once,CASSLVGTGITEAFF,TGCGCCAGCAGCTTGGTGGGGACAGGGATCACTGAAGCTTTCTTT
-,TRBV7-8,TRBJ2-1,-,CASIQTHQSSYNEQFF,TGTGCCAGCATACAGACTCACCAGAGCTCCTACAATGAGCAGTTCTTC
-,TRBV27,TRBJ2-3,-,CASMRSVSIINLGSTDTQYF,TGTGCCAGCATGCGATCGGTCTCAATTATCAACCTAGGGAGCACAGATACGCAGTATTTT
-,TRBV6-6,TRBJ2-4,-,CASSWDVHGNIQYF,TGTGCCAGCAGTTGGGACGTTCATGGAAACATTCAGTACTTC
-,TRBV27,TRBJ2-1,-,CASSPKPYPSSYNEQFF,TGTGCCAGCAGTCCCAAGCCCTACCCGAGCTCCTACAATGAGCAGTTCTTC
-,TRBV4-1,TRBJ2-7,-,CASSLAQSSYEQYF,TGCGCCAGCAGCCTAGCGCAGAGCTCCTACGAGCAGTACTTC
TRBD1,TRBV28,TRBJ1-5,-,CASEAGTGGFANQPQHF,TGTGCCAGCGAGGCCGGGACAGGGGGCTTTGCAAATCAGCCCCAGCATTTT
-,TRBV2,TRBJ1-4,-,CASRREGPNEKLFF,TGTGCCAGCAGGAGGGAGGGCCCAAATGAAAAACTGTTTTTT
TRBD2,TRBV5-1,TRBJ2-1,-,CASSLTSADEQFF,TGCGCCAGCAGCTTGACTAGCGCAGATGAGCAGTTCTTC
TRBD2,TRBV6-5,TRBJ2-3,-,CASRIAGAYTDTQYF,TGTGCCAGCAGAATAGCGGGGGCATACACAGATACGCAGTATTTT
-,TRBV5-4,TRBJ2-1,-,CASSWGPSYNEQFF,TGTGCCAGCAGCTGGGGACCCTCCTACAATGAGCAGTTCTTC
TRBD2,TRBV7-8,TRBJ2-3,-,CASSFRAGGPGDTQYF,TGTGCCAGCAGCTTTAGGGCGGGAGGGCCGGGTGATACGCAGTATTTT
TRBD1,TRBV4-2,TRBJ2-7,-,CASSQRGPGTVTYEQYF,TGTGCCAGCAGCCAACGAGGGCCCGGGACAGTAACCTACGAGCAGTACTTC
TRBD2,TRBV4-1,TRBJ2-7,-,CASSQEPAAGVYEQYF,TGCGCCAGCAGCCAAGAGCCCGCAGCGGGAGTTTACGAGCAGTACTTC
-,TRBV10-3,TRBJ1-3,-,CAITQAGSGNTIYF,TGTGCCATCACCCAGGCCGGCTCTGGAAACACCATATATTTT
-,TRBV2,TRBJ2-7,-,CASSEFGVSSSYEQYF,TGTGCCAGCAGTGAATTCGGGGTCTCGAGCTCCTACGAGCAGTACTTC
TRBD1,TRBV9,TRBJ2-7,-,CASSVGTASYEQYF,TGTGCCAGCAGCGTGGGGACAGCCTCCTACGAGCAGTACTTC
-,TRBV11-3,TRBJ2-3,-,CASSRREEGNKWDTQYF,TGTGCCAGCAGCCGGCGGGAAGAGGGAAACAAATGGGATACGCAGTATTTT
-,TRBV6-5,TRBJ1-4,-,CASSYTPATNEKLFF,TGTGCCAGCAGTTATACACCTGCAACTAATGAAAAACTGTTTTTT
-,TRBV11-2,TRBJ2-7,-,CASSLDPYEQYF,TGTGCCAGCAGCTTAGATCCATACGAGCAGTACTTC
TRBD2,TRBV7-9,TRBJ2-1,-,CASSLRTSGRASYNEQFF,TGTGCCAGCAGCTTACGGACTAGCGGGAGGGCCAGCTACAATGAGCAGTTCTTC
-,TRBV7-9,TRBJ1-1,-,CASSLGFGAMNTEAFF,TGTGCCAGCAGCTTAGGTTTTGGGGCGATGAACACTGAAGCTTTCTTT
-,TRBV12-1,TRBJ1-5,-,CATAGPYNQPQHF,TGTGCCACCGCGGGGCCATACAATCAGCCCCAGCATTTT